This TCR beta chain was recorded in a study of T cells after yellow fever vaccination. A universal primer site and UMIs were added as TCR cDNA was made by 5'RACE template switching. MiXCR, run by TCRdb on the 5' RACE reads, gives a single entry per CDR3 protein. The table has about 550,000 distinct CDR3 sequences, 19% seen once; the top ten hold roughly an eighth. This clonotype was seen more than once but under ten times. Trimming cost V 0 bases and J 4 bases; bases outside gene matches: 8. The V gene's germline CDR1 is DFQATT and CDR2 SNEGSKA (reference sequence). There are 16 residues in the CDR3. The origin of this receptor is a man aged 30 to 45 who received the YFV17D yellow fever vaccine. The chain couples TRBV20-1 to TRBJ2-1; TRBD2 matches at 8 bases. The sequencing used PBMCs, collected 15 days after the yellow fever booster vaccination. This CDR3 reads CSARDEVGRGYNEQFF. CDR3 DNA: TGCAGTGCTAGAGATGAAGTCGGGAGGGGATACAATGAGCAGTTCTTC.